Below are 24 T cell receptor beta chains sequenced from a single sample in a study of T cell clones after liver transplantation. The data were produced by immunoSEQ multiplex PCR, yet TCRdb's version contains in-frame clones alone and is incomplete. In the table there are more than 9,000 clones, roughly 80% of which are singletons. This specimen was CD8+ T cells from blood, taken at the 22-month timepoint. The source is a human patient who received a liver transplant. The graft donor may account for some of the T cells.

The chain recombines TRBV28 with TRBJ2-1; 15 bases fit TRBD2. Germline assignment: CDR1 MDHEN and CDR2 SYDVKM. This CDR3 contains 20 residues. V gave up 6 bases and J gave up 0 bases; unmatched junction bases: 12. In DNA, the CDR3 is TGTGCCAGCAGCCCGGGGACTAGCGGGGGGCCTTATAGCTCCTACAATGAGCAGTTCTTC. Protein product: CASSPGTSGGPYSSYNEQFF.

The rearrangement uses TRBV7-6 and TRBJ2-6; TRBD1 matches at 8 bases. The CDR3 runs to 17 residues. Germline V lookup: CDR1 SGHVS, CDR2 FNYEAQ. V was clipped by 5 bases and J by 0 bases; unmatched bases: 6. The CDR3 nucleotides read TGTGCCAGCAGCCCAGTGACAGGGGACTCTGGGGCCAACGTCCTGACTTTC. Encoded protein: CASSPVTGDSGANVLTF.

This rearrangement joins TRBV5-1 to TRBJ2-7, with 10 bases aligning to TRBD1. There are 15 residues in the CDR3. V lost 6 bases, J lost 2 bases, and 8 bases stayed unmatched. The V gene's germline CDR1 is SGHRS and CDR2 YFSETQ. The CDR3 loop is CASNEGQGGPYEQYF. Written as DNA, the CDR3 is TGCGCCAGCAACGAAGGACAGGGGGGACCCTACGAGCAGTACTTC. Full variable domain (outside the CDR3, taken from reference TRBV5-1 and TRBJ2-7): KAGVTQTPRYLIKTRGQQVTLSCSPISGHRSVSWYQQTPGQGLQFLFEYFSETQRNKGNFPGRFSGRQFSNSRSEMNVSTLELGDSALYLCASNEGQGGPYEQYFGPGTRLTVT.

This clone occurred a few times. The chain links TRBV28 to TRBJ1-6; TRBD1 might be the D (6 bases). Trimming removed 5 bases from V and 17 bases from J, with 13 bases in between. The CDR3 runs 11 residues. Germline assignment: CDR1 MDHEN and CDR2 SYDVKM. The CDR3 region has the DNA TGTGCCAGCAGTATACAGGGCCCGGTCCACTTT. Its translation is CASSIQGPVHF.

This chain joins TRBV29-1 and TRBJ2-2, with TRBD1 matching 7 bases. Trimming removed 4 bases from V and 5 bases from J; junction bases left unmatched: 4. The CDR3 sequence is 13 residues long. Germline V gene data show CDR1 as SQVTM and CDR2 as ANQGSEA. The CDR3 is CSVAKGATGELFF. As DNA, the CDR3 is TGCAGCGTTGCTAAGGGGGCTACCGGGGAGCTGTTTTTT.

CDR3 sequence: CASSGRGHGEQFF. The CDR3 nucleotides read TGTGCCAGCAGCGGTAGGGGGCACGGTGAGCAGTTCTTC. The genes are TRBV21-1 and TRBJ2-1; the table names TRBD1, a call not compared with the DNA. TRBV21-1 is a pseudogene. CDR3 length equals 13 residues.

This chain connects TRBV28 to TRBJ2-7; D remains unclear. In germline, CDR1 is MDHEN, CDR2 SYDVKM. This CDR3 comprises 11 residues. V was shortened by 6 bases and J by 4 bases, with 7 bases between the two germline ends. CDR3 loop: CASSTLYEQYF. The CDR3 DNA follows: TGTGCCAGCAGCACACTGTACGAGCAGTACTTC.

The CDR3 nucleotides read TGTGCCAGCAGCTCCAGGGGGCATGAGACCCAGTACTTC. It translates to CASSSRGHETQYF. V usage is TRBV11-3 and J usage is TRBJ2-5, with 8 bases aligning to TRBD1. Trimming cost V 4 bases and J 5 bases; bases outside gene matches: 3. Germline-derived CDR1 and CDR2 are SGHNT and YENEEA. The length of the CDR3 is 13 residues. The full variable domain, in which reference TRBV11-3 and TRBJ2-5 provide the parts outside the CDR3, is EAGVVQSPRYKIIEKKQPVAFWCNPISGHNTLYWYLQNLGQGPELLIRYENEEAVDDSQLPKDRFSAERLKGVDSTLKIQPAELGDSAVYLCASSSRGHETQYFGPGTRLLVL.

This chain links TRBV19 with TRBJ1-1, with unresolved D. V was pared by 2 bases and J by 2 bases, with 12 bases between. The CDR3 runs to 15 residues. CDR1 LNHDA and CDR2 SQIVND come from the germline V gene (reference sequence). This CDR3 reads CASSISGRTNTEAFF. Here the CDR3 DNA reads TGTGCCAGTAGTATATCGGGCAGAACTAACACTGAAGCTTTCTTT.

This clone was detected once. The chain recombines TRBV27 with TRBJ2-7; the D is unclear. CDR3 size: 15 residues. Trimming left V 6 bases short and J 3 bases short, with 18 bases between. CDR1 is MNHEY and CDR2 is SMNVEV in the germline V gene (reference sequence). CDR3 sequence reads: CASSQPMDGLYEQYF. For the CDR3, the DNA is TGTGCCAGCAGCCAACCCATGGACGGCCTCTACGAGCAGTACTTC.

As concerns this clone: The same CDR3 arises from other DNA sequences in this sample as well. The rearrangement links TRBV9 to TRBJ1-5; D not resolved. V lost 0 bases, J lost 4 bases, and 5 bases lay in between. Germline CDR1 SGDLS, CDR2 YYNGEE. This CDR3 has 13 residues. CDR3 nucleotide sequence: TGTGCCAGCAGCGTAGGACAAAATCAGCCCCAGCATTTT. It specifies CASSVGQNQPQHF.

V is TRBV2 and J is TRBJ2-7; a possible D gene is TRBD1 (6 bases). V gave up 0 bases and J gave up 0 bases, with 9 bases separating them. The CDR3 contains 15 residues. The V gene's germline CDR1 is SNHLY and CDR2 FYNNEI. The CDR3 region is CASSEAGTSSYEQYF. The CDR3 bases are TGTGCCAGCAGTGAAGCGGGGACAAGCTCCTACGAGCAGTACTTC.

This chain links TRBV6-1 with TRBJ1-6; D is undetermined. The CDR3 covers 12 residues. V was trimmed by 6 bases and J by 8 bases, leaving 8 bases between them. The germline CDR1 and CDR2 sequences are MNHNS and SASEGT. The CDR3 nucleotides are TGTGCCAGCAGGGACCAGGATTCACCCCTCCACTTT. This gives the protein CASRDQDSPLHF.

This clone came up a few times. The chain has TRBV27 and TRBJ2-7; unclear D gene. Germline assignment: CDR1 MNHEY and CDR2 SMNVEV (reference sequence). V lost 0 bases and J lost 0, with 6 bases in between. The CDR3 covers 14 residues. The CDR3 DNA is TGTGCCAGCAGTTTATCGGCAGGCTCCTACGAGCAGTACTTC. It translates to CASSLSAGSYEQYF.

This sequence joins TRBV18 and TRBJ2-6; TRBD1 is a possible D gene (5 bases). CDR3 size: 19 residues. Germline V gives CDR1 KGHSH, CDR2 LQKENI. V gave up 2 bases and J gave up 4 bases, with 21 bases separating them. CDR3 sequence: CASSPWVGETEAGANVLTF. In DNA form, the CDR3 reads TGTGCCAGCTCACCATGGGTAGGGGAAACTGAAGCCGGGGCCAACGTCCTGACTTTC.

The chain links TRBV5-6 to TRBJ1-1; no clear D gene. Trimming shortened V by 0 bases and J by 3 bases, and 12 bases separated the two germline ends. The CDR3 length is 15 residues. The germline CDR1 and CDR2 sequences are SGHDT and YYEEEE. CDR3 in amino acids: CASSLEGGLDTEAFF. In DNA, the CDR3 is TGTGCCAGCAGCTTGGAGGGAGGGCTGGACACTGAAGCTTTCTTT.

The chain links TRBV19 to TRBJ2-2; a possible D gene is TRBD1 (6 bases). V lost 1 base and J lost 2, with 8 bases in between. The CDR3 spans 15 residues. CDR1 is LNHDA and CDR2 is SQIVND in the germline V gene (reference sequence). CDR3 in amino acids: CASSIGTVNTGELFF. The CDR3 nucleotides are TGTGCCAGTAGTATAGGGACAGTCAACACCGGGGAGCTGTTTTTT.

V is TRBV9 and J is TRBJ2-3; TRBD2 matches at 11 bases. The CDR3 consists of 20 residues. CDR1 SGDLS and CDR2 YYNGEE come from the germline V gene. V lost 4 bases and J lost 2; bases outside the gene matches: 18. CDR3 nucleotide sequence: TGTGCCAGCAGCCCCGTTTTAGCGGGGGGGCGTAGGGAGGTCACAGATACGCAGTATTTT. Its protein product is CASSPVLAGGRREVTDTQYF.

The chain uses TRBV7-8 and TRBJ1-6; D is unresolved. V dropped 5 bases and J dropped 0 bases, with 11 bases sitting between them. This CDR3 spans 16 amino acids. The germline gives CDR1 SGHVS, CDR2 FQNEAQ. The CDR3 DNA is TGTGCCAGCAGCCTATCCCCGGGCTCCTATAATTCACCCCTCCACTTT. Translated: CASSLSPGSYNSPLHF. The whole variable domain, remainder taken from reference TRBV7-8 and TRBJ1-6, is GAGVSQSPRYKVAKRGQDVALRCDPISGHVSLFWYQQALGQGPEFLTYFQNEAQLDKSGLPSDRFFAERPEGSVSTLKIQRTQQEDSAVYLCASSLSPGSYNSPLHFGNGTRLTVT.

The rearrangement joins TRBV11-1 to TRBJ1-1; D uncertain. Germline assignment: CDR1 SGHAT and CDR2 FQDESV (reference sequence). V lost 1 base, J lost 0 bases, and 3 bases lay in between. The CDR3 is made up of 13 amino acids. The CDR3 loop is CASSLGVNTEAFF. For the CDR3, the DNA is TGTGCCAGCAGCTTAGGAGTGAACACTGAAGCTTTCTTT. The full variable domain, in which reference TRBV11-1 and TRBJ1-1 provide the parts outside the CDR3, is EAEVAQSPRYKITEKSQAVAFWCDPISGHATLYWYRQILGQGPELLVQFQDESVVDDSQLPKDRFSAERLKGVDSTLKIQPAELGDSAMYLCASSLGVNTEAFFGQGTRLTVV.

This chain connects TRBV11-2 to TRBJ2-7, with 15 positions matching TRBD2. The CDR3 is made up of 16 amino acids. Germline V gene data show CDR1 as SGHAT and CDR2 as FQNNGV. The ends lost 5 bases at V and 2 bases at J; junction bases unmatched: 4. In DNA form, the CDR3 reads TGTGCCAGCAGCCAATGGACTAGCGGGGGGGCCTACGAGCAGTACTTC. Its translation is CASSQWTSGGAYEQYF.

The rearrangement joins TRBV19 to TRBJ2-3, with 8 bases lining up with TRBD1. V lost 4 bases and J lost 2; bases outside the gene matches: 11. Germline V CDR1 and CDR2: LNHDA, SQIVND (reference sequence). CDR3 length equals 17 residues. The CDR3 loop reads CASSSIWDRTITDTQYF. The CDR3 nucleotides read TGTGCCAGTAGTAGTATTTGGGACAGGACCATCACAGATACGCAGTATTTT. The full variable domain, in which reference TRBV19 and TRBJ2-3 provide the parts outside the CDR3, is DGGITQSPKYLFRKEGQNVTLSCEQNLNHDAMYWYRQDPGQGLRLIYYSQIVNDFQKGDIAEGYSVSREKKESFPLTVTSAQKNPTAFYLCASSSIWDRTITDTQYFGPGTRLTVL.

The rearrangement uses TRBV19 and TRBJ2-1; 8 nucleotides align to TRBD1. Trimming cost V 2 bases and J 3 bases; bases outside gene matches: 6. The CDR3 runs 16 residues. The germline V gene encodes CDR1 LNHDA and CDR2 SQIVND (reference sequence). The CDR3 nucleotides are TGTGCCAGTAGTATAATCGGGACAGGAGTCTACAATGAGCAGTTCTTC. It translates to CASSIIGTGVYNEQFF. Looking up the rest from reference TRBV19 and TRBJ2-1 gives the full variable domain: DGGITQSPKYLFRKEGQNVTLSCEQNLNHDAMYWYRQDPGQGLRLIYYSQIVNDFQKGDIAEGYSVSREKKESFPLTVTSAQKNPTAFYLCASSIIGTGVYNEQFFGPGTRLTVL.

This chain connects TRBV9 to TRBJ1-2; D uncertain. The ends were cut back, 7 bases at V and 4 bases at J, with 20 bases in the middle. Germline lookup yields CDR1 SGDLS and CDR2 YYNGEE. The CDR3 consists of 15 residues. The CDR3 spells CASFLMYSRTYGYTF. The CDR3 DNA sequence: TGTGCCAGCTTTCTTATGTACTCAAGGACCTATGGCTACACCTTC. The whole variable domain, filled in from reference TRBV9 and TRBJ1-2, reads DSGVTQTPKHLITATGQRVTLRCSPRSGDLSVYWYQQSLDQGLQFLIQYYNGEERAKGNILERFSAQQFPDLHSELNLSSLELGDSALYFCASFLMYSRTYGYTFGSGTRLTVV.